This TCR beta chain appears in the sequencing data of a study of identical twins. A universal primer site was incorporated via template switching, and the cDNA contained unique molecular identifiers. TCRdb fed the 5' RACE reads into MiXCR, producing one record per CDR3 protein. The profile shows 450,000 to 600,000 distinct CDR3 sequences, approximately 20% of them singletons. With respect to this clonotype: Its antigen remains unidentified.

The CDR3 is 15 residues long. Trimming stripped 4 bases from V and 4 bases from J, with 17 bases between. Germline loops: CDR1 SGHRS, CDR2 YFSETQ. Findings of the study overall: Where out-of-frame alpha sequences were twin-shared, they showed excess low generation probability.

The same sample was also studied in work on yellow fever vaccine responses in identical twins. This second study says: Twins reportedly had a vaccine T cell response that seemed partly convergent, partly personalized.

The sequence derives from a woman aged 18 to 35 in good health. The source material was CD4+ T cells sorted from blood. This chain links TRBV5-1 with TRBJ2-5; no clear D gene. The CDR3 is CASSPLPRVGETQYF. The CDR3 nucleotides read TGCGCCAGCAGCCCATTGCCCCGAGTCGGAGAGACCCAGTACTTC.